These 27 T cell receptor beta chains were sequenced from one sample in a study of regulatory and conventional T cells in breast cancer. TCRdb re-called the PCR reads through MiXCR, storing one row per CDR3 protein. The data hold about 16,000 distinct CDR3 sequences, with 30% to 35% observed a single time. Sequenced sample: conventional T cells from blood. Receptors originate from a female donor in good health.

This clonotype occurred a few times. The gene calls are TRBV5-1 and TRBJ1-3; D is uncertain. The CDR3 is 16 amino acids. The germline V gene has CDR1 SGHRS and CDR2 YFSETQ. The V gene lost 4 bases and the J gene lost 1 base, with 15 bases spanning the gap. The DNA of the CDR3 is TGCGCCAGCAGCAATCCCCTTGCGGAATCTGGAAACACCATATATTTT. Its protein is CASSNPLAESGNTIYF.

This clonotype showed up just a few times. This sequence joins TRBV20-1 and TRBJ1-4, with D hard to call. CDR3 size: 14 residues. The germline gives CDR1 DFQATT, CDR2 SNEGSKA (reference sequence). Trimming shortened V by 1 base and J by 8 bases, and 14 bases separated the two germline ends. The CDR3 is CSARAAGVNEKLFF. The DNA for the CDR3 is TGCAGTGCTAGAGCAGCCGGGGTTAACGAAAAACTGTTTTTT.

By its share, this clonotype is medium-sized. The rearrangement joins TRBV6-1 to TRBJ1-6, with D perhaps matching TRBD1 (5 bases). Germline V gene lookup returns CDR1 MNHNS and CDR2 SASEGT. V lost 6 bases to trimming and J lost 5 bases, with 14 bases between them. The CDR3 contains 15 residues. As DNA, the CDR3 is TGTGCCAGCAGACCCGGGACGGAAAATAATTCACCCCTCCACTTT. This codes for CASRPGTENNSPLHF.

Comment on this clonotype: One end of the junction varies from germline; a read error may be responsible. This rearrangement joins TRBV12-3 or TRBV12-4 to TRBJ2-6, with D possibly TRBD1 on 5 matching bases. The CDR3 is 15 residues long. CDR3 amino acids: CASSLGPSGANVPTF. The CDR3 nucleotides read TGTGCCAGCAGTTTAGGGCCCTCTGGGGCCAACGTCCCGACTTTC.

The rearrangement joins TRBV5-1 to TRBJ2-7; the match to TRBD1 covers 9 bases. Trimming cost V 3 bases and J 3 bases; bases outside gene matches: 1. The CDR3 covers 13 residues. Per the germline V gene, CDR1 is SGHRS and CDR2 is YFSETQ. The CDR3 nucleotides are TGCGCCAGCAGCTGGACAGGGGACTACGAGCAGTACTTC. Its translation: CASSWTGDYEQYF.

This clonotype came up a few times. A much more abundant neighbour one base away suggests this may be a read error. The chain joins TRBV7-9 to TRBJ1-2; D gene unclear. Germline-derived CDR1 and CDR2 are SEHNR and FQNEAQ (reference sequence). The length of the CDR3 is 14 residues. The CDR3 DNA is TGTGCCAGCAGCTCTAGCGACGGCATCTATGGCTACGCCTTC. Its translation is CASSSSDGIYGYAF.

In its sample, this clonotype is medium-sized. This chain joins TRBV6-1 and TRBJ1-1; tentative D call: TRBD1 (6 bases). Between the trimmed V and J ends, which lost 5 bases and 5 bases, there was a span of 12 bases. Germline-derived CDR1 and CDR2 are MNHNS and SASEGT. This CDR3 has 13 amino acids. This chain's CDR3 is CASSLEGGTEAFF. For the CDR3, the DNA is TGTGCCAGCAGTCTCGAAGGGGGGACTGAAGCTTTCTTT.

The chain couples TRBV6-4 to TRBJ2-4; no clear D gene. This CDR3 is 14 amino acids long. CDR1 is MRHNA, CDR2 SNTAGT, per germline. Trimming took 2 bases from V and 1 from J, leaving 6 bases between them. CDR3 nucleotide sequence: TGTGCCAGCAGTGACGGACGGGCCAAAAACATTCAGTACTTC. Translation gives CASSDGRAKNIQYF.

This clonotype was seen a few times. The chain links TRBV11-2 to TRBJ2-1; perhaps TRBD1 as D (7 bases). Trimming pared 3 bases from V and 6 bases from J, leaving 21 bases between. This CDR3 spans 17 amino acids. Per the germline V gene, CDR1 is SGHAT and CDR2 is FQNNGV. The CDR3 loop is CASSFPRGDQTGNEQFF. The CDR3 coding sequence is TGTGCCAGCAGCTTCCCCAGGGGGGACCAGACGGGCAATGAGCAGTTCTTC.

This clonotype was seen repeatedly, ten times or more. V usage is TRBV5-6 and J usage is TRBJ2-5; tentative D call: TRBD2 (6 bases). The CDR3 is made up of 15 amino acids. Germline loops: CDR1 SGHDT, CDR2 YYEEEE. With 0 bases removed from V and 5 bases from J, the gap between germline ends came to 14 bases. The CDR3 region is CASSLASGVVETQYF. The CDR3 coding sequence is TGTGCCAGCAGCTTGGCCTCGGGGGTAGTGGAGACCCAGTACTTC.

The rearrangement links TRBV14 to TRBJ2-2, with D perhaps matching TRBD2 (6 bases). Germline values: CDR1 SGHDN, CDR2 FVKESK. V gave up 2 bases and J gave up 7 bases, with 11 bases separating them. This CDR3 is built from 14 residues. The CDR3 loop is CASSQTSFNGELFF. CDR3 nucleotides: TGTGCCAGCAGCCAAACTAGCTTCAACGGGGAGCTGTTTTTT.

This clonotype is labeled as medium-sized. V usage is TRBV9 and J usage is TRBJ2-3, with a weak D call TRBD2 (5 bases). From germline, CDR1 is SGDLS and CDR2 YYNGEE. V was cut by 6 bases and J by 3 bases, with 11 bases left in between. There are 13 residues in the CDR3. The CDR3, as DNA: TGTGCCAGCAAGGACCAGCGGACAGATACGCAGTATTTT. This translates into CASKDQRTDTQYF.

The chain recombines TRBV12-3 or TRBV12-4 with TRBJ1-5; tentative D call: TRBD1 (5 bases). V shed 8 bases and J shed 4 bases, with 12 bases lying between them. CDR3 length: 13 amino acids. CDR3 nucleotides: TGTGCCAGCCGTGGGACGGGAAATCAGCCCCAGCATTTT. Amino acid sequence: CASRGTGNQPQHF.

A note on this clonotype: One end of the junction fails to match germline, which may point to a read error. This chain uses TRBV12-3 or TRBV12-4 with TRBJ1-5; 7 bases fit TRBD1. CDR3 size: 13 residues. The CDR3 loop is CAGSLGQNQPQHF. DNA for the CDR3: TGTGCCGGCAGCTTGGGACAGAATCAGCCCCAGCATTTT.

This clonotype was counted a few times. The V and J genes are TRBV19 and TRBJ1-1; TRBD1 might be the D (6 bases). The V end lost 10 bases, the J end lost 0 bases, and 12 bases lay between the germline ends. CDR3 length: 13 amino acids. Per germline, CDR1 LNHDA and CDR2 SQIVND (reference sequence). CDR3 loop: CATTGSVNTEAFF. In DNA form, the CDR3 reads TGTGCCACAACAGGGTCCGTGAACACTGAAGCTTTCTTT.

This sequence joins TRBV20-1 and TRBJ2-5, with TRBD1 as a possible D gene (6 bases). The CDR3 totals 15 residues. The V end was cut by 0 bases, the J end by 2 bases, with 13 bases between. Germline CDR1 DFQATT, CDR2 SNEGSKA (reference sequence). In DNA form, the CDR3 reads TGCAGTGCTAGAGATTTCGAACAGGGACAAGAGACCCAGTACTTC. It yields the protein CSARDFEQGQETQYF.

This clonotype was seen only a few times. The genes are TRBV7-2 and TRBJ2-2; tentatively, D is TRBD1 or TRBD2 (6 bases each). Per the germline V gene, CDR1 is SGHTA and CDR2 is FQGNSA. The CDR3 loop spans 12 amino acids. Deletions cut 7 bases from V and 8 bases from J, with 11 bases between. CDR3 residues: CASTRGHGELFF. CDR3 DNA: TGTGCCAGCACCCGGGGGCATGGGGAGCTGTTTTTT.

The J gene is TRBJ2-7, the V gene TRBV12-3 or TRBV12-4; the D gene is possibly TRBD2 (6 bases). CDR3 length: 14 residues. V was shortened by 5 bases and J by 2 bases, with 13 bases between the two germline ends. The CDR3 protein is CASSGGALPYEQYF. In DNA, the CDR3 is TGTGCCAGCAGTGGAGGGGCCCTCCCCTACGAGCAGTACTTC.

Remarks on this clonotype: One end of the junction is discordant with germline, which a read error may explain. The V call is TRBV7-8, the J call TRBJ1-6; 8 positions agree with TRBD1. This CDR3 is built from 15 residues. CDR1 SGHVS and CDR2 FQNEAQ come from the germline V gene. The CDR3 sequence is CASSLGRTGNSPPHF. DNA of the CDR3: TGTGCCAGCAGCTTGGGTCGGACAGGGAATTCACCCCCCCACTTT.

Judged by abundance, this clonotype is medium-sized. The chain combines TRBV20-1 with TRBJ1-5, with 8 bases matching TRBD1. Per the germline V gene, CDR1 is DFQATT and CDR2 is SNEGSKA (reference sequence). The CDR3 contains 13 residues. Trimming at V came to 6 bases and at J to 3 bases, leaving 4 bases not matched to a gene. CDR3 in DNA: TGCAGTGCCCTGACAGGGGACAATCAGCCCCAGCATTTT. It translates to CSALTGDNQPQHF.

About this clonotype: One end of the junction does not line up with germline, which may come from a read error. The V and J genes are TRBV20-1 and TRBJ2-2, with D possibly being TRBD1 or TRBD2 (6 bases each). Per the germline V gene, CDR1 is DFQATT and CDR2 is SNEGSKA (reference sequence). The CDR3 extends over 14 amino acids. The CDR3 spells CSAREEAGHGELFF. The CDR3 DNA reads as TGCAGTGCTAGAGAGGAGGCGGGACACGGGGAGCTGTTCTTT.

This clonotype was seen many times. The chain links TRBV6-5 to TRBJ1-2; 8 positions match TRBD1. This CDR3 region has 11 residues. CDR1 is MNHEY and CDR2 is SVGAGI in the germline V gene. Trimming took 7 bases from V and 8 from J; bases not matched to a gene: 3. The CDR3 nucleotides read TGTGCCAGCACCCAGGGGGCCGGCTACACCTTC. Protein sequence: CASTQGAGYTF.

The rearrangement uses TRBV12-3 or TRBV12-4 and TRBJ1-2, with D possibly TRBD1 on 5 matching bases. This CDR3 is 12 amino acids long. Trimming shortened V by 5 bases and J by 5 bases, and 9 bases separated the two germline ends. CDR3: CASSPRQYGYTF. CDR3 DNA sequence: TGTGCCAGCAGTCCAAGACAGTATGGCTACACCTTC.

Remarks on this clonotype: A much larger clone is a single base away; this may be a read error. The chain recombines TRBV29-1 with TRBJ2-7; D might be TRBD1 (7 bases). The germline V gene encodes CDR1 SQVTM and CDR2 ANQGSEA. The length of the CDR3 is 12 residues. As DNA, the CDR3 is TGCAGCGTGGAGGGGGCCGGCTACGAGCGGTACTTC. This codes for CSVEGAGYERYF.

Comments on this clonotype: Its ends do not fully match the called genes, so a read error is possible. The chain combines TRBV5-1 with TRBJ2-3, with TRBD2 matching over 8 bases. Germline V lookup: CDR1 SGHRS, CDR2 YFSETQ. The CDR3 totals 19 residues. The CDR3 DNA reads TGCGCCGGCAGCTTGGCCCCCCGTTTGGCGGGGGGAAGCACAGATACGCAGTATTTT. It translates to CAGSLAPRLAGGSTDTQYF.

This clonotype is a singleton in its sample. One end of the junction does not line up with germline, which may come from a read error. The chain uses TRBV20-1 and TRBJ2-7, with 7 nucleotides matching TRBD2. Germline CDR1 reads DFQATT; CDR2 reads SNEGSKA (reference sequence). This CDR3 comprises 14 residues. Here the CDR3 DNA reads TGTAGTGCTAGGACTGGGGGGGGGGCCTACGAGCAGTACTTC. It codes for CSARTGGGAYEQYF.

The chain is built from TRBV5-4 and TRBJ2-1, with TRBD1 matching over 7 bases. The CDR3 loop spans 13 amino acids. V lost 4 bases to trimming and J lost 6 bases; unmatched junction nucleotides: 4. Germline CDR1 reads SGHNT; CDR2 reads YYREEE (reference sequence). CDR3 DNA: TGTGCCAGCAGCCCCGGACAGGCCAATGAGCAGTTCTTC. Residues: CASSPGQANEQFF.